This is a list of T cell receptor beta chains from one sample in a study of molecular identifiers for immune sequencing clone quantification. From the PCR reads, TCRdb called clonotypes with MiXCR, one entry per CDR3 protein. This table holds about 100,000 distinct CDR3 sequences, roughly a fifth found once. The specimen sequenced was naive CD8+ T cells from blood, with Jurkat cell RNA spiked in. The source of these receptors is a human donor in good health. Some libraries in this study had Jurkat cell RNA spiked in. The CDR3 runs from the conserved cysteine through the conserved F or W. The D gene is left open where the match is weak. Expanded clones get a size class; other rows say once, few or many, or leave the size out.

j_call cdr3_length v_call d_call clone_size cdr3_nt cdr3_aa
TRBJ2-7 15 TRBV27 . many TGTGCCAGCAGTTTAGGGACCGGCCTTAACTACGAGCAGTACTTC CASSLGTGLNYEQYF
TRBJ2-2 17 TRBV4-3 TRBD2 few TGCGCCAGCAGCCAGCGACTAGCGGGGGGGCTTAGCGGGGAGCTGTTTTTT CASSQRLAGGLSGELFF
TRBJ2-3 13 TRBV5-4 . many TGTGCCAGCAGCTTGAGGTTAGCCCGGGAGTGGTATTTT CASSLRLAREWYF
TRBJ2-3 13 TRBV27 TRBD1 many TGTGCCAGCAGTTTATCGGGACAGAATACGCAGTATTTT CASSLSGQNTQYF
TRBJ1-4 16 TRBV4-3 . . TGCGCCAGCAGCCAAGAAAGAGGATCCGTCGCTGAAAAACTGTTTTTT CASSQERGSVAEKLFF
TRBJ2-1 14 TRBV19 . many TGTGCCAGTAGTACCTGGGACTTGTACAATGAGCAGTTCTTC CASSTWDLYNEQFF
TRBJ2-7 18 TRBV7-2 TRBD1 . TGTGCCAGCAGCTTAGTCGAGCCCGACAGGGACCGCTCCTACGAGCGGTACTTC CASSLVEPDRDRSYERYF
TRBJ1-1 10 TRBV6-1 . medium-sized TGTGCCACCAGGAACACTGAAGCTTTCTTT CATRNTEAFF
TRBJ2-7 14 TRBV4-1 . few TGCGCCAGCAGCCAAGGGGACGGATCCTACGAGCAGTACTTC CASSQGDGSYEQYF
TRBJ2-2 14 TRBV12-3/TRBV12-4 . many TGTGCCAGCAGCCCAGGGATATACACCGGGGAGCTGTTTTTT CASSPGIYTGELFF
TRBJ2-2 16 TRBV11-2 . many TGTGCCAGCAGCTTATTGGGTAGCTTGGGAACCGGGGAGCTGTTTTTT CASSLLGSLGTGELFF
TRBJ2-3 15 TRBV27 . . TGTGCCAGCAGACGATCAGGGGAGGGCACAGATACGCAGTATTTT CASRRSGEGTDTQYF
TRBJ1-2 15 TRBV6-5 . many TGTGCCAGCAGTTCGAATATGGGGGGCAGGAATGGCTACACCTTC CASSSNMGGRNGYTF
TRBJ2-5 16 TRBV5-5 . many TGTGCCAGCAGCCGCTGGAACAGGGATGCCCAAGAGACCCAGTACTTC CASSRWNRDAQETQYF
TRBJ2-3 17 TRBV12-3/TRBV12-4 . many TGTGCCAGCAGTTTAAGTAGGAGGGGGCCGGTGGCAGATACGCAGTATTTT CASSLSRRGPVADTQYF
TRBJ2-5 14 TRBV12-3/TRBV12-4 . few TGTGCCAGCAGTTTAATACAGCCAACAGAGACCCAGTACTTC CASSLIQPTETQYF
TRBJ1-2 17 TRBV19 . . TGTGCCAGTAGTAGACCACCGGACAGACCCGCTAACTATGGCTACACCTTC CASSRPPDRPANYGYTF
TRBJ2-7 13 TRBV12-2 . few TGTGCAAGTCGCCAATGGGGCGGCTACGAGCAGTACTTC CASRQWGGYEQYF
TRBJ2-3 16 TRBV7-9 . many TGTGCCAGCAGCCCACGGGACATCGCTAGCACAGATACGCAGTATTTT CASSPRDIASTDTQYF
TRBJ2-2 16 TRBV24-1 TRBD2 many TGTGCCTCCGAAAAACGGACTAGCGGGCGAGGAGGGGAGCTGTTTTTT CASEKRTSGRGGELFF
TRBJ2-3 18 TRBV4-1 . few TGCGCCAGCAGCCAATATGTAGAGAGGCGTCCTAGCACAGATACGCAGTATTTT CASSQYVERRPSTDTQYF
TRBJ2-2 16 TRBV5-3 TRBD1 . TGTGCCAGCAGCATGGGACAGGGGGTCAACACCGGGGAGCTGTTTTTT CASSMGQGVNTGELFF
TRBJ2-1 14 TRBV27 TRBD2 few TGTGCCAGCATGGCGGGAGGATTCTACAATGAGCAGTTCTTC CASMAGGFYNEQFF
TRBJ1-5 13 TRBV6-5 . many TGTGCCAGCAGTTACACCCTTGATCAGCCCCAGCATTTT CASSYTLDQPQHF
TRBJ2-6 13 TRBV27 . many TGTGCCAGCAGTTTGGCTGGGGCCAACGTCCTGACTTTC CASSLAGANVLTF
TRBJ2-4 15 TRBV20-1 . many TGCAGTGCAAGGGACGGGGCGCTAGCCAAAAACATTCAGTACTTC CSARDGALAKNIQYF
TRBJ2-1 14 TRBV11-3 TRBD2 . TGTGCCAGCAGCCCTGATAGCGGGACCGGGGAGCAGTTCTTC CASSPDSGTGEQFF
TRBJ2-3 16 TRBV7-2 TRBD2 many TGTGCCAGCAGCTGGGGGACTAGCGGCGACACAGATACGCAGTATTTT CASSWGTSGDTDTQYF
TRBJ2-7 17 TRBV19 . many TGTGCCAGTAGTACCCGCCGGGACGGTCATGGGCACTACGAGCAGTACTTC CASSTRRDGHGHYEQYF
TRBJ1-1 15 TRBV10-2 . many TGCGCCAGCAGTGAGTCCGCCGTCGGGTTCTCGGGGGCTTTCTTT CASSESAVGFSGAFF
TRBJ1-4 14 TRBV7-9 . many TGTGCCCCAACCCCTTATGCAACTAATGAAAAACTGTTTTTT CAPTPYATNEKLFF
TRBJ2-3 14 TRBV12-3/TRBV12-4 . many TGTGCCAGCAGTTTCAGGCCGATCACAGATACGCAGTATTTT CASSFRPITDTQYF
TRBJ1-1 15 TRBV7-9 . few TGTGCCAGCAGCCCAACCGGATCGGGCAAGACTGAAGCTTTCTTT CASSPTGSGKTEAFF
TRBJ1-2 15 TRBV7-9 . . TGTGCCAGCAGTTTCGCGACAGGATATAGGGATGGCTACACCTTC CASSFATGYRDGYTF
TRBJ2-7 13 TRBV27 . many TGTGCCAGCAGTGCACAGGTCAGCTACGAGCAGTACTTC CASSAQVSYEQYF
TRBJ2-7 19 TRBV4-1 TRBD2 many TGCGCCAGCAGCCAAGAACCCGGACTAGCGGGTAGCTCGTCCTACGAGCAGTACTTC CASSQEPGLAGSSSYEQYF
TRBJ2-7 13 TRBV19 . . TGTGCCAGTAGTGTAGCAGTCTACTACGAGCAGTACTTC CASSVAVYYEQYF
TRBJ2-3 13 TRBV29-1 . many TGCAGCGTCCCCGGGGGAGGCACAGATACGCAGTATTTT CSVPGGGTDTQYF
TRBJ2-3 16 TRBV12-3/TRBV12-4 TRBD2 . TGTGCCAGCATTTTCGGGGGGACGCTCACCACAGATACGCAGTATTTT CASIFGGTLTTDTQYF
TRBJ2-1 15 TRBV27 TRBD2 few TGTGCCAGCACCTTTAGCGGGGGCTCCTACAATGAGCAGTTCTTC CASTFSGGSYNEQFF
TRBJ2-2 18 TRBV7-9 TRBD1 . TGTGCCAGCAGCTTGGCGGGACAGGGAACGCCGAGGGGCGGGGAGCTGTTTTTT CASSLAGQGTPRGGELFF
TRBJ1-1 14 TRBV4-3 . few TGCGCCAGCAGCCAAGAACGGGGGAGCGCTGAAGCTTTCTTT CASSQERGSAEAFF
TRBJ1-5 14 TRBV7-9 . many TGTGCCAGCAGCCACCACAGTAGCAATCAGCCCCAGCATTTT CASSHHSSNQPQHF
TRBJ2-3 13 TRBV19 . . TGTGCCAGTAGTAGCTTTGCGTCAGATACGCAGTATTTT CASSSFASDTQYF
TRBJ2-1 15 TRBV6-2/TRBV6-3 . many TGTGCCAGCAGTTACTCGAACCAGGAGTACAATGAGCAGTTCTTC CASSYSNQEYNEQFF
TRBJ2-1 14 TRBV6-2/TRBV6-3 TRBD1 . TGTGCCAGCACCGACAGGGGGCAGCACAATGAGCAGTTCTTC CASTDRGQHNEQFF
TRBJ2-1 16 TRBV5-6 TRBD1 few TGTGCCAGCAGCTTTATAGGGGGCACCCCCTACAATGAGCAGTTCTTC CASSFIGGTPYNEQFF
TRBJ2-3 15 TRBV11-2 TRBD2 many TGTGCCAGCAGCTTAGTAGCGGGGGGTCAAGATACGCAGTATTTT CASSLVAGGQDTQYF
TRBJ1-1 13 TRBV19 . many TGTGCCAGTAGTATCTCTCTGGGGACTGAAGCTTTCTTT CASSISLGTEAFF
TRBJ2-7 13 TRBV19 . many TGTGCCAGTAGTCCCTGGGGAGCCTACGAGCAGTACTTC CASSPWGAYEQYF
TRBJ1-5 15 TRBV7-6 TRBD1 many TGTGCCAGCAGCTTAGGACAGGGTTTGGGTCAGCCCCAGCATTTT CASSLGQGLGQPQHF
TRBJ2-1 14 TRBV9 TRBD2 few TGTGCCAGCACCCGGCTAGCGGATCACAATGAGCAGTTCTTC CASTRLADHNEQFF
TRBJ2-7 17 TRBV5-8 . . TGTGCCAGCAGCACCTATTTGGTAGGGGGTTTTTCCCACGAGCAGTACTTC CASSTYLVGGFSHEQYF
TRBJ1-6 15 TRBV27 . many TGTGCCAGCAGCATGCCCGGGGCTAGCAATTCACCCCTCCACTTT CASSMPGASNSPLHF
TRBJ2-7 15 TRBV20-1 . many TGCAGTGCTAGAGATGTCTCAGGGCGTACCTACGAGCAGTACTTC CSARDVSGRTYEQYF
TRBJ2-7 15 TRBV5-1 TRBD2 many TGCGCCAGCAGCTTGAGAGCGGGGGGCTTCTACGAGCAGTACTTC CASSLRAGGFYEQYF
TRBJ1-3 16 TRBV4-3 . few TGCGCCAGCAGCCAAGATCGCAGGGGTTCTGGAAACACCATATATTTT CASSQDRRGSGNTIYF
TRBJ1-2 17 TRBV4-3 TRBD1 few TGCGCCAGCAGCCAAGATCGGGCAGGGGGCCCTCGTTATGGCTACACCTTC CASSQDRAGGPRYGYTF
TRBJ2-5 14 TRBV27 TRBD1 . TGTGCCAGCAGACAGACAGGGGCCAGAGAGACCCAGTACTTC CASRQTGARETQYF
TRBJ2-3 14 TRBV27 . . TGTGCCAGCAGTTTCCTAACGAGTTCAGATACGCAGTATTTT CASSFLTSSDTQYF